One and the same sample provided the 12 T cell receptor beta chains below, sequenced in a study of cytomegalovirus exposure and HLA in healthy donors. Generated by immunoSEQ multiplex PCR, the TCRdb table keeps only in-frame clones and is missing some. The repertoire consists of fewer than 200,000 clones, with under 90% occurring once and the leading ten covering under 4.5%. The sequencing sample was made of PBMCs. These receptors were collected from a man aged 18 to 30 in good health and CMV-seropositive.

The rearrangement uses TRBV27 and TRBJ2-1; 8 bases are shared with TRBD2. Germline V CDR1 and CDR2: MNHEY, SMNVEV (reference sequence). The CDR3 extends over 14 amino acids. Trimming took 4 bases from V and 7 from J; bases not matched to a gene: 6. This CDR3 is CASSSLAGRNEQFF. CDR3 nucleotides: TGTGCCAGCAGTTCCTTAGCGGGAAGGAATGAGCAGTTCTTC.

A few counts support this clone. The rearrangement uses TRBV9 and TRBJ2-1; 8 nucleotides match TRBD2. The CDR3 extends over 15 amino acids. Trimming at V came to 5 bases and at J to 4 bases, leaving 8 bases not matched to a gene. Looked up from germline, CDR1 is SGDLS and CDR2 is YYNGEE. The CDR3 spells CASRPSGSDYNEQFF. The DNA of the CDR3 is TGTGCCAGCAGGCCAAGCGGGAGCGATTACAATGAGCAGTTCTTC. The full variable domain, with the rest looked up from reference TRBV9 and TRBJ2-1, is DSGVTQTPKHLITATGQRVTLRCSPRSGDLSVYWYQQSLDQGLQFLIQYYNGEERAKGNILERFSAQQFPDLHSELNLSSLELGDSALYFCASRPSGSDYNEQFFGPGTRLTVL.

The gene calls are TRBV10-1 and TRBJ2-7; 12 nucleotides align to TRBD2. CDR1 and CDR2 (germline): WNHNN, SYGVQD (reference sequence). The CDR3 totals 15 residues. V lost 5 bases to trimming and J lost 3 bases; unmatched junction nucleotides: 5. The chain's CDR3 is CASSRGLAGNYEQYF. Here the CDR3 DNA reads TGCGCCAGCAGTAGAGGACTAGCGGGAAACTACGAGCAGTACTTC.

The chain links TRBV27 to TRBJ2-2; D is possibly TRBD1 (6 bases). The CDR3 is 14 amino acids. Trimming pared 6 bases from V and 7 bases from J, leaving 15 bases between. Germline V CDR1 and CDR2: MNHEY, SMNVEV (reference sequence). The CDR3 protein is CASSPGQRVGELFF. The CDR3 DNA follows: TGTGCCAGCAGCCCCGGACAGAGGGTCGGGGAGCTGTTTTTT.

This rearrangement joins TRBV27 to TRBJ2-1; 8 bases align to TRBD2. V shed 2 bases, J shed 3 bases, and the junction held 6 bases outside the gene matches. CDR3 length: 16 amino acids. Germline CDR1 and CDR2: MNHEY and SMNVEV (reference sequence). CDR3 sequence: CASSLRFSGVYNEQFF. As DNA, the CDR3 is TGTGCCAGCAGTTTAAGATTTAGCGGGGTCTACAATGAGCAGTTCTTC.

The V call is TRBV15, the J call TRBJ1-5; D ambiguous. Per germline, CDR1 LNHNV and CDR2 YYDKDF (reference sequence). The CDR3 runs 16 residues. Trimming took off 0 bases at V and 3 bases at J, with 12 bases between the two ends. CDR3 DNA: TGTGCCACCAGCAGAGATCATAGGAGTCCCAATCAGCCCCAGCATTTT. This translates into CATSRDHRSPNQPQHF. The entire variable domain, with the rest obtained from reference TRBV15 and TRBJ1-5, is as follows: DAMVIQNPRYQVTQFGKPVTLSCSQTLNHNVMYWYQQKSSQAPKLLFHYYDKDFNNEADTPDNFQSRRPNTSFCFLDIRSPGLGDTAMYLCATSRDHRSPNQPQHFGDGTRLSIL.

The chain has TRBV5-4 and TRBJ2-7; 9 bases are shared with TRBD2. J gave up 3 bases and V 9 bases, and 10 bases lay outside the gene matches. This CDR3 is built from 14 residues. Germline-derived CDR1 and CDR2 are SGHNT and YYREEE (reference sequence). CDR3 nucleotides: TGTGCCACCAAGACCGGGACTAGCATCTACGAGCAGTACTTC. Amino acids: CATKTGTSIYEQYF.

The gene calls are TRBV7-9 and TRBJ2-7, with D perhaps TRBD1 (5 bases). The CDR3 consists of 12 residues. Per germline, CDR1 SEHNR and CDR2 FQNEAQ (reference sequence). V shed 3 bases and J shed 2 bases, with 5 bases lying between them. DNA for the CDR3: TGTGCCAGCAGCTTGGACACCTACGAGCAGTACTTC. It encodes CASSLDTYEQYF.

The chain uses TRBV28 and TRBJ1-2; D not certain. V lost 5 bases to trimming and J lost 2 bases, with 24 bases between them. CDR1 is MDHEN and CDR2 is SYDVKM in the germline V gene. The CDR3 sequence is 18 residues long. The CDR3 coding sequence is TGTGCCAGCAGTCGGCGACTCACCCCCGGACTTCTCAACTATGGCTACACCTTC. This translates into CASSRRLTPGLLNYGYTF.

The chain is built from TRBV11-2 and TRBJ1-4; 9 nucleotides match TRBD1. The germline gives CDR1 SGHAT, CDR2 FQNNGV. J was trimmed by 1 base and V by 1 base; bases with no gene match: 4. The CDR3 runs to 17 residues. The CDR3 spells CASSLARGQGTNEKLFF. For the CDR3, the DNA is TGTGCCAGCAGCTTAGCCCGGGGACAGGGAACTAATGAAAAACTGTTTTTT.

This chain joins TRBV7-2 and TRBJ2-1; the match to TRBD2 covers 14 bases. The CDR3 sequence is 16 residues long. The germline CDR1 and CDR2 sequences are SGHTA and FQGNSA. Trimming cost V 1 base and J 8 bases; bases outside gene matches: 4. The CDR3 DNA reads TGTGCCAGCAGCTTAGTTGGGACTAGCGGGAGAGATGAGCAGTTCTTC. Translation: CASSLVGTSGRDEQFF.

The rearrangement links TRBV5-6 to TRBJ1-1; 7 bases line up with TRBD1. CDR3 length: 16 amino acids. After removal of 0 bases from V and 2 bases from J, the junction contained 7 bases not matched to a gene. Germline assignment: CDR1 SGHDT and CDR2 YYEEEE. The CDR3 loop reads CASSLGQGVGNTEAFF. CDR3 nucleotides: TGTGCCAGCAGCTTGGGTCAGGGGGTCGGTAACACTGAAGCTTTCTTT.